The clone carrying this T cell receptor (beta chain) was seen a handful of times. The target antigen is unknown. These data come from a study of siplizumab effects on memory and regulatory T cells. The method was immunoSEQ multiplex PCR; TCRdb's version includes in-frame clones alone and lacks a portion of them. The sample carries more than 85,000 clones, less than 95% recorded once. V shed 5 bases, J shed 3 bases, and the junction held 2 bases outside the gene matches. CDR1 SGHTA and CDR2 FQGNSA come from the germline V gene. The CDR3 sequence is 13 residues long. Study findings and constraints: Tregs proliferating in siplizumab cultures lacked confirmation of their suppressive function.

Material: Tregs sorted from blood. V gene TRBV7-2 combines with J gene TRBJ2-7; 9 nucleotides line up with TRBD1. This clonotype originated in a human donor in good health. CDR3 sequence (DNA): TGTGCCAGCAGCCCGACAGGGGGCTACGAGCAGTACTTC. It translates to CASSPTGGYEQYF.